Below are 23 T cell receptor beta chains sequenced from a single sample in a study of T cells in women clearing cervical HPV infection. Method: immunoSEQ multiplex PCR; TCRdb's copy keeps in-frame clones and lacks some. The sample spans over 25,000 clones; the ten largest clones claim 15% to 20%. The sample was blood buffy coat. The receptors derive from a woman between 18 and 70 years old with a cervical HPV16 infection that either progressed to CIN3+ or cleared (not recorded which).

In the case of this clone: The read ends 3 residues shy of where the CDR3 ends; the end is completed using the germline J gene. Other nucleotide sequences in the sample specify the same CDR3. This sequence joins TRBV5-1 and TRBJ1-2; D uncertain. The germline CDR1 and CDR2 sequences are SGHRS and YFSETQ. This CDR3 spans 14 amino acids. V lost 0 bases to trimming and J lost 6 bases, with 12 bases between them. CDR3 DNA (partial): TGCGCCAGCAGCTTGGATCTCGGGGAGAATGGC. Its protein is CASSLDLGENG. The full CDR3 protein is CASSLDLGENGYTF. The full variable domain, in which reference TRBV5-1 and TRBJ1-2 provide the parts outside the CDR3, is KAGVTQTPRYLIKTRGQQVTLSCSPISGHRSVSWYQQTPGQGLQFLFEYFSETQRNKGNFPGRFSGRQFSNSRSEMNVSTLELGDSALYLCASSLDLGENGYTFGSGTRLTVV.

The sequenced part of the CDR3 DNA is TGCAGTGCCAGGGGGCATTCCGGGCGAGAGACC. Protein: CSARGHSGRET. The entire CDR3 protein reads CSARGHSGRETQYF. The gene calls are TRBV20-1 and TRBJ2-5; 8 bases align to TRBD1. Read coverage stops 3 residues before the CDR3 terminus; the germline J gene supplies the remainder. CDR1 and CDR2 (germline): DFQATT, SNEGSKA (reference sequence). The CDR3 consists of 14 residues. J gave up 4 bases and V 6 bases, and 10 bases lay outside the gene matches.

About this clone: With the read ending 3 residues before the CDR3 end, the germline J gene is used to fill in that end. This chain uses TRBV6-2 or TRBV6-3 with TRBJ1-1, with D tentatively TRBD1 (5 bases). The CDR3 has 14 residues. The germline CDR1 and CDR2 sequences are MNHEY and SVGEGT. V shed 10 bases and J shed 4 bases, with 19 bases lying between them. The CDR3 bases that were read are TGTGCCATTCAGGGAACAGCCGCAGGCACTGAA. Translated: CAIQGTAAGTE. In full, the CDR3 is CAIQGTAAGTEAFF.

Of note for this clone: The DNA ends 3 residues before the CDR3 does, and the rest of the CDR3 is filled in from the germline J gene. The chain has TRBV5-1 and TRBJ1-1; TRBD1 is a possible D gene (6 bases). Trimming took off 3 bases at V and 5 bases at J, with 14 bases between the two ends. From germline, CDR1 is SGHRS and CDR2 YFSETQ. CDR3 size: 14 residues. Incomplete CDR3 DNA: TGCGCCAGCAGCTCTTGGGGCCAGGGGACTGAA. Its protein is CASSSWGQGTE. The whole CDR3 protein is CASSSWGQGTEAFF.

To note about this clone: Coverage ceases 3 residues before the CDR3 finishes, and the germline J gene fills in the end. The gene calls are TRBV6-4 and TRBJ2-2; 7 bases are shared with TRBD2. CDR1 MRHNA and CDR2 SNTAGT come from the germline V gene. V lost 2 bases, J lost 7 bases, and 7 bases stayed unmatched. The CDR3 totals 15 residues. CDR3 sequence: CASSDTSDVHGELFF. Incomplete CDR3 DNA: TGTGCCAGCAGTGACACTAGCGACGTTCACGGGGAG.

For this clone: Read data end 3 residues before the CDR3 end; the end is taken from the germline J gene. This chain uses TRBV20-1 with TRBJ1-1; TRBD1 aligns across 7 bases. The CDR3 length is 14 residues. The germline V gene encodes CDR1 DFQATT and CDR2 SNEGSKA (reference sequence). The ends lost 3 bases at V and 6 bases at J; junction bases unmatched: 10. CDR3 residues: CSARANRGTPEAFF. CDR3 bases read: TGCAGTGCTAGGGCCAACAGGGGAACCCCTGAA.

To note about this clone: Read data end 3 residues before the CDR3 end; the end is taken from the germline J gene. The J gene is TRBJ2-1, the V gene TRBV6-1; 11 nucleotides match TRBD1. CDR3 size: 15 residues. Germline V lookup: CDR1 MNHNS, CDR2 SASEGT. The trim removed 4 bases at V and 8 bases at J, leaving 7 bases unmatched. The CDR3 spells CASSAVPGQGDEQFF. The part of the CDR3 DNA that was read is TGTGCCAGCAGTGCAGTACCGGGACAGGGGGATGAG.

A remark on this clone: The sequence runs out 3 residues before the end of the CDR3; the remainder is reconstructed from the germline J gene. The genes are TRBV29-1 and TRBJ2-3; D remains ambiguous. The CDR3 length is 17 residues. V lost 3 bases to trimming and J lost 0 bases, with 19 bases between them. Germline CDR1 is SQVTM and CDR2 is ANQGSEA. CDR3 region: CSVEGDASDGSTDTQYF. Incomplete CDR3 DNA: TGCAGCGTTGAGGGCGATGCTTCGGATGGTAGCACAGATACG.

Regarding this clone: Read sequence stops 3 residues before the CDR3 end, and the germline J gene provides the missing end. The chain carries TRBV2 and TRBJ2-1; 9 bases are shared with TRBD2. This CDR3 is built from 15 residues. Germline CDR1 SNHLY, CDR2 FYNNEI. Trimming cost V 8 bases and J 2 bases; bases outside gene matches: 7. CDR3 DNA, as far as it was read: TGTGCCAGCCGGGTAGCGGGGGCCCCCTACAATGAG. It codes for CASRVAGAPYNE. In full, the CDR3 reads CASRVAGAPYNEQFF.

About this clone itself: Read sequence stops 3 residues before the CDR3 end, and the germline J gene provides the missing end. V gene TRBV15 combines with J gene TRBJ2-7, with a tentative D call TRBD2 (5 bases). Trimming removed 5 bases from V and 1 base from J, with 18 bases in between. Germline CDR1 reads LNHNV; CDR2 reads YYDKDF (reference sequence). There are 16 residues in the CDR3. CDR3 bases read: TGTGCCACCAGCGGTTTTGAGCGGAGCCCTTCCTACGAG. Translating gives CATSGFERSPSYE. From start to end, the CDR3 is CATSGFERSPSYEQYF.

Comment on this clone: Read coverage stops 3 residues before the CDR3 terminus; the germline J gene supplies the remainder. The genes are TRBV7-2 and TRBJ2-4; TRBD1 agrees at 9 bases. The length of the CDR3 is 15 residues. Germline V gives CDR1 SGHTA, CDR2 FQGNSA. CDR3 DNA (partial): TGTGCCAGCAGAAATAAAGCGGGGACAGGGAATGGT. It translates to CASRNKAGTGNG. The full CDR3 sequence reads CASRNKAGTGNGQYF.

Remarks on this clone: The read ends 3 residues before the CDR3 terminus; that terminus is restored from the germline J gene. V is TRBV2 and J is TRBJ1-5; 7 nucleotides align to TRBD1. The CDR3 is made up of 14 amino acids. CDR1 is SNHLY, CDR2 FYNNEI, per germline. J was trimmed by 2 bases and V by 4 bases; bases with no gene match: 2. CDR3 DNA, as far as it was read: TGTGCCAGCAGTGGACAGGGAGGCAATCAGCCC. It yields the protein CASSGQGGNQP. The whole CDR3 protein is CASSGQGGNQPQHF.

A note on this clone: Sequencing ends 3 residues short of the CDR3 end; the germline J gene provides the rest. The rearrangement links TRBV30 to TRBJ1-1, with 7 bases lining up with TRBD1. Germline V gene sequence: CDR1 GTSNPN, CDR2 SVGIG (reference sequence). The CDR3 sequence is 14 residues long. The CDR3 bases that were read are TGTGCCTGCACAACTCGGACAGGACCTTGGGAA. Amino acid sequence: CACTTRTGPWE. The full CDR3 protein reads CACTTRTGPWEAFF. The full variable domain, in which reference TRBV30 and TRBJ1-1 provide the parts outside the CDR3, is SQTIHQWPATLVQPVGSPLSLECTVEGTSNPNLYWYRQAAGRGLQLLFYSVGIGQISSEVPQNLSASRPQDRQFILSSKKLLLSDSGFYLCACTTRTGPWEAFFGQGTRLTVV.

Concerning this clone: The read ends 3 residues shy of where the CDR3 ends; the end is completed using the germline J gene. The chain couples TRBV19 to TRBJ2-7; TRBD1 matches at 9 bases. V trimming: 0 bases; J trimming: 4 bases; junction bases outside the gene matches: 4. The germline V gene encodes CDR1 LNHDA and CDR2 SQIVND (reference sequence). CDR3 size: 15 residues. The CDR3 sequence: CASSIDRTGAYEQYF. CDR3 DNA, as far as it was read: TGTGCCAGTAGTATAGACCGGACAGGGGCGTACGAG.

The CDR3 spells CASNDRSTNEKLFF. The covered CDR3 bases are TGTGCCAGTAACGACAGGTCAACTAATGAAAAA. The chain recombines TRBV19 with TRBJ1-4; D possibly corresponds to TRBD1 (6 bases). The CDR3 end falls 3 residues outside the read, so it is completed with the germline J gene. Deletions cut 7 bases from V and 0 bases from J, with 9 bases between. This CDR3 is 14 amino acids long. Germline assignment: CDR1 LNHDA and CDR2 SQIVND (reference sequence).

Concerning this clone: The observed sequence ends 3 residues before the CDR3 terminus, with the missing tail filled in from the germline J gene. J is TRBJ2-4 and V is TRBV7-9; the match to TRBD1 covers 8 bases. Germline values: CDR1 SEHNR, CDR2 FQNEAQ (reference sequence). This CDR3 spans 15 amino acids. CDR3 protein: CASSLRQGSNYGQYF. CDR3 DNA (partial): TGTGCCAGCAGCCTACGACAGGGGAGCAACTATGGT. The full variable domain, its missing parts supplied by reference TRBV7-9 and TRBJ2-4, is DTGVSQNPRHKITKRGQNVTFRCDPISEHNRLYWYRQTLGQGPEFLTYFQNEAQLEKSRLLSDRFSAERPKGSFSTLEIQRTEQGDSAMYLCASSLRQGSNYGQYFGAGTRLSVL.

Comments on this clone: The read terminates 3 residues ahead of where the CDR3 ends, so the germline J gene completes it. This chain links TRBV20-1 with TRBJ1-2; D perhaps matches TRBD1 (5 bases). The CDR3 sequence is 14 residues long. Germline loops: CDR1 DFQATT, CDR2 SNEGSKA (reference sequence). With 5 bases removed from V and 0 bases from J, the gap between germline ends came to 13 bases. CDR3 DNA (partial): TGCAGTGCTCTTGGGGCAGGTTCTAACTATGGC. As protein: CSALGAGSNYG. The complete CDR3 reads CSALGAGSNYGYTF.

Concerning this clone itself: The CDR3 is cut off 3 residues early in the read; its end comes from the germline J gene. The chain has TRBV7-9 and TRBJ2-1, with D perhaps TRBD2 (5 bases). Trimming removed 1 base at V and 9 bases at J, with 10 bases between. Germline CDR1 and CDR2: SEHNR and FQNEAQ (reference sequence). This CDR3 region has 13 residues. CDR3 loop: CASSLVHGVEQFF. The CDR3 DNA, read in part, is TGTGCCAGCAGCTTAGTTCACGGGGTTGAG.

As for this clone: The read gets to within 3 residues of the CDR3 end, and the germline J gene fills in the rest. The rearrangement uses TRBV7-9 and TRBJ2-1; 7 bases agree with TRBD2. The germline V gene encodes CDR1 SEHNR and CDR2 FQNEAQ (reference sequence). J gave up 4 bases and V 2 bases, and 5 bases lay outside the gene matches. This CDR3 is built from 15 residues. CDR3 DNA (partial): TGTGCCAGCAGCTTACCGGGGGGAAATTACAATGAG. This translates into CASSLPGGNYNE. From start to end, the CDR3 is CASSLPGGNYNEQFF. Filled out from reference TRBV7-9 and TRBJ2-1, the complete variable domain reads DTGVSQNPRHKITKRGQNVTFRCDPISEHNRLYWYRQTLGQGPEFLTYFQNEAQLEKSRLLSDRFSAERPKGSFSTLEIQRTEQGDSAMYLCASSLPGGNYNEQFFGPGTRLTVL.

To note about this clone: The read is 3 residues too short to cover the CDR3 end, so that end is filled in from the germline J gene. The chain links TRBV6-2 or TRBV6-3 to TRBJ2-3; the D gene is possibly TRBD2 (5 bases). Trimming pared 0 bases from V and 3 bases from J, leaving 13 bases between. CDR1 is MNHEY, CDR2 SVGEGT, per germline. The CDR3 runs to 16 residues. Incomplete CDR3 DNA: TGTGCCAGCAGTTACTCTGTGTTAGCGATGACAGATACG. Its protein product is CASSYSVLAMTDT. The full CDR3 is CASSYSVLAMTDTQYF.

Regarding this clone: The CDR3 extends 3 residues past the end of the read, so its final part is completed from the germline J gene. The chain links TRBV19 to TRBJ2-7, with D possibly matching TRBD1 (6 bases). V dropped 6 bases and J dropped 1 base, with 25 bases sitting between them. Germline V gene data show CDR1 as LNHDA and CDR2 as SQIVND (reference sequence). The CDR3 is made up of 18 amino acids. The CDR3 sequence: CASSPQLGAFTTSYEQYF. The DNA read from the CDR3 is TGTGCCAGTAGCCCCCAACTGGGGGCCTTTACCACATCCTACGAG.

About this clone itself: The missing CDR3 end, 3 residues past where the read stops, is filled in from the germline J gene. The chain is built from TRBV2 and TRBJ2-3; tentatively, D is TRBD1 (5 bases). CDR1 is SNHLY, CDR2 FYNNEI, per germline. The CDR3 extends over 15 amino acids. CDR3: CASSEFEWGNQPQYF. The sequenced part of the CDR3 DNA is TGTGCCAGCAGTGAATTTGAATGGGGCAATCAGCCG.

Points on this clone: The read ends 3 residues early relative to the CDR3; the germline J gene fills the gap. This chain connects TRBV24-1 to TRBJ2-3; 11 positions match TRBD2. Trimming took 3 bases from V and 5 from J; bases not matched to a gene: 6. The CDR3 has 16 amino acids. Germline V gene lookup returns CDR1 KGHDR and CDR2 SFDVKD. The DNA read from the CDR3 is TGTGCCACCAGTGATCTGCTAGCGGGAGGAGGAGATACG. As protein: CATSDLLAGGGDT. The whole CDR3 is CATSDLLAGGGDTQYF.